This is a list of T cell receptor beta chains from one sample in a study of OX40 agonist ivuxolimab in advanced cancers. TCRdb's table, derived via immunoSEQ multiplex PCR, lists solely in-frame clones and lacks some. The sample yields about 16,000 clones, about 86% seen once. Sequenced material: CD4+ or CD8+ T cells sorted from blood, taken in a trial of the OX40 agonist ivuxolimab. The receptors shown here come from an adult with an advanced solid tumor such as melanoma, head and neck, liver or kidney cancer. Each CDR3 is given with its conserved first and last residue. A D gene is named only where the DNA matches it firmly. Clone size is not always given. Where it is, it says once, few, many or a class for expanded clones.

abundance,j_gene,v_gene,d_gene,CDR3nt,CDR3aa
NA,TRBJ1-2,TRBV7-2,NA,TGTGCCAGCAGCAACAACTATGGCTACACCTTC,CASSNNYGYTF
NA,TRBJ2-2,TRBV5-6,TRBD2,TGTGCCAGCAGCTTGGTAGTCGGGAGGGCCGCCGGGGAGCTGTTTTTT,CASSLVVGRAAGELFF
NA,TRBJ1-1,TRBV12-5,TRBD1,TGTGCTAGTGGTTTGGGACAGGGTCCTGAAGCTTTCTTT,CASGLGQGPEAFF
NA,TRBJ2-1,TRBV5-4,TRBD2,TGTGCCAGCAGCTCACCGGGAGGGTACAATGAGCAGTTCTTC,CASSSPGGYNEQFF
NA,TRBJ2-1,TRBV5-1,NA,TGCGCCAGCAGCCCTGGTGGCGGGGCTACGTACAATGAGCAGTTCTTC,CASSPGGGATYNEQFF
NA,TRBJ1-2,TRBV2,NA,TGTGCCAGCAGTGAAGTCAGGGGCAGGGCTTCGGGCTACACCTTC,CASSEVRGRASGYTF
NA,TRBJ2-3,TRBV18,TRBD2,TGTGCCAGCTCACCACTTAGCGGGGGGGCAGATACGCAGTATTTT,CASSPLSGGADTQYF
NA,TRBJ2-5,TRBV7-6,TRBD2,TGTGCCAGCAGCTTATTCGCGGGAGGAGGGGAGACCCAGTACTTC,CASSLFAGGGETQYF
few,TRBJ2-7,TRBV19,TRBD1,TGTGCCAGTAGTAAAGGGACAGGGGTCTACGAGCAGTACTTC,CASSKGTGVYEQYF
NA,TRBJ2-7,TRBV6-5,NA,TGTGCCAGCAGGGGGTTGTCCTACGAGCAGTACTTC,CASRGLSYEQYF
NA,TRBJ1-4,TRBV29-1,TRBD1,TGCAGCGTTGAAGCTACAGGGGGGAATGAAAAACTGTTTTTT,CSVEATGGNEKLFF
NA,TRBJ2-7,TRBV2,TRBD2,TGTGCCAGCAGTCCAAGGACTAGCGGGAGCTCAGAGCAGTACTTC,CASSPRTSGSSEQYF
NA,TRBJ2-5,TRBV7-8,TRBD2,TGTGCCAGCAGCTTGAGACTAGCGGGAGTTGGGGAGACCCAGTACTTC,CASSLRLAGVGETQYF
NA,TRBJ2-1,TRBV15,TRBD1,TGTGCCACCAGCAGGGACAGGGGATGGTACAATGAGCAGTTCTTC,CATSRDRGWYNEQFF
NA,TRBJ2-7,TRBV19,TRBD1,TGTGCCAGTAGTCGATTGACAGGGGAATACGAGCAGTACTTC,CASSRLTGEYEQYF
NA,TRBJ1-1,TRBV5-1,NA,TGCGCCAGCAGCCAGGACAGCAACACTGAAGCTTTCTTT,CASSQDSNTEAFF
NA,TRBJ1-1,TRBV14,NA,TGTGCCAGCAGCCGCACAGGGCCCACTGAAGCTTTCTTT,CASSRTGPTEAFF
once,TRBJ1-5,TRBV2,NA,TGTGCCAGCACCTCGTATAGCAATCAGCCCCAGCATTTT,CASTSYSNQPQHF
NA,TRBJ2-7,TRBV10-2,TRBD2,TGCGCCAGCAGTGTCTATCTAGCGGGGTCCTACGAGCAGTACTTC,CASSVYLAGSYEQYF
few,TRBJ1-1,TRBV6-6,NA,TGTGCCAGCAGTCACTACAAGAACACTGAAGCTTTCTTT,CASSHYKNTEAFF
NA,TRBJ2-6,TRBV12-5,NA,TGTGCTAGTAAGGCCTCTGGGGCCAACGTCCTGACTTTC,CASKASGANVLTF
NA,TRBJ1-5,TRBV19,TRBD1,TGTGCCAGTAGCCCCGGGACAGGGGAACCGCCCCAGCATTTT,CASSPGTGEPPQHF
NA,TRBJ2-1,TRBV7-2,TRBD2,TGTGCCAGCAGCCCGAGTCCCGGGACTAGCGGGAGGTCGCTCTTC,CASSPSPGTSGRSLF
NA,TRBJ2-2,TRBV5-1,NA,TGCGCCAGCAGCCAACGACCGACGAACACCGGGGAGCTGTTTTTT,CASSQRPTNTGELFF
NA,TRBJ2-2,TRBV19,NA,TGTGCCAGTAGTATAGCAGTATCCGGGGAGCTGTTTTTT,CASSIAVSGELFF
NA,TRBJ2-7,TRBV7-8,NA,TGTGCCAGCAGCTTCTCCGGGACGAGCGAGCAGTACTTC,CASSFSGTSEQYF
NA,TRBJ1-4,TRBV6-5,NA,TGTGCCAGCAGCGGCAGGGCAAAAAAACTGTTTTTT,CASSGRAKKLFF
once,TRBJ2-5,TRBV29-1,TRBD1,TGCAGCGTTGGGGGACAGGAGAGGGGAGAGACCCAGTACTTC,CSVGGQERGETQYF
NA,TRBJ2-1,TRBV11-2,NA,TGTGCCAGCAGCCTGCTGGAGCGGTTCTCCTACAATGAGCAGTTCTTC,CASSLLERFSYNEQFF
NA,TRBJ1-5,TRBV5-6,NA,TGTGCCAGCAGCTTCCATACCCGGGTGAATCAGCCCCAGCATTTT,CASSFHTRVNQPQHF
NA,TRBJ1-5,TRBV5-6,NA,TGTGCCAGCAGCTTGAGGGTGGGACAGCCCCAGCATTTT,CASSLRVGQPQHF
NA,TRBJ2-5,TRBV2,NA,TGTGCCAGTAGCCAAGAGACCCAGTACTTC,CASSQETQYF
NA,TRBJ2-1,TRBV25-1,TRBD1,TGTGCCAGCAACCCAGGGGGAGTCTCCCGACCGTATGAGCAGTTCTTC,CASNPGGVSRPYEQFF
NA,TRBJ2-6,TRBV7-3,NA,TGTGCCAGCAGCTACGAGGGCTTACAAAGTCGGGCCAACGTCCTGACTTTC,CASSYEGLQSRANVLTF
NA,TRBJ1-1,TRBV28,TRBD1,TGTGCCAGCAGATACAGGGGCCTCAACACTGAAGCTTTCTTT,CASRYRGLNTEAFF
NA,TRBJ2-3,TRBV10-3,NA,TGTGCCATCAGTTCCGGACCAGCTAGCACAGATACGCAGTATTTT,CAISSGPASTDTQYF
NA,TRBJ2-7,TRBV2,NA,TGTGCCAGCAGTGCAGTCCGGTCAGGGTCCGGCGGCGAGCAGTACTTC,CASSAVRSGSGGEQYF